This note documents a single TCR beta chain sequence. The data were taken from a study of CD8 T cells in Susac syndrome. RNA was extracted with the RNeasy kit, and a quantity of 0.5 to 1 ug was reverse transcribed using random hexamers. TCRdb ran MiXCR on the immunoSEQ multiplex PCR reads and lists one entry per CDR3 protein. The data contain some 250,000 distinct CDR3 sequences, about 96% of them singletons. Trimming removed 2 bases from V and 4 bases from J, with 11 bases in between. The CDR3 covers 14 residues. Germline CDR1 is SQVTM and CDR2 is ANQGSEA. The sequencing input was CD4+ T cells from PBMCs. The chain joins TRBV29-1 to TRBJ2-2; the D call may be TRBD1 or TRBD2 (5 bases each). This TCR derives from a human donor with Susac syndrome. The DNA of the CDR3 is TGCAGCGTTGAACGGGGAAGGGGCACCGGGGAGCTGTTTTTT. Residues: CSVERGRGTGELFF.